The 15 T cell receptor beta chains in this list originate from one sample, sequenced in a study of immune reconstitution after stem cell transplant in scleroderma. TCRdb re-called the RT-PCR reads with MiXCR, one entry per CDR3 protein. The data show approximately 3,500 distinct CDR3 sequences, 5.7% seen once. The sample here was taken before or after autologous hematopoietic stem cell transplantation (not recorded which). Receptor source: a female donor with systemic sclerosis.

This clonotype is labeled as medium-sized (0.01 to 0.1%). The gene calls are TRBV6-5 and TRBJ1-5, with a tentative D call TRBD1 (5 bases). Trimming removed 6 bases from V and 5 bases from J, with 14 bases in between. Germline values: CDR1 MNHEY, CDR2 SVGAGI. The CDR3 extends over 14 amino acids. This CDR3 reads CASSRGVKDQPQHF. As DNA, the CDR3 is TGTGCCAGCAGCCGGGGGGTAAAGGATCAGCCCCAGCATTTT.

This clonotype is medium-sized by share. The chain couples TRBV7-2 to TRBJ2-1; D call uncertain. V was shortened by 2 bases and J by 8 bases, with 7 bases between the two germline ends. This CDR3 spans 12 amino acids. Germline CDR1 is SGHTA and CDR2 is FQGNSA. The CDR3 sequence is CASSLMADEQFF. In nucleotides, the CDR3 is TGTGCCAGCAGCTTAATGGCCGATGAGCAGTTCTTC.

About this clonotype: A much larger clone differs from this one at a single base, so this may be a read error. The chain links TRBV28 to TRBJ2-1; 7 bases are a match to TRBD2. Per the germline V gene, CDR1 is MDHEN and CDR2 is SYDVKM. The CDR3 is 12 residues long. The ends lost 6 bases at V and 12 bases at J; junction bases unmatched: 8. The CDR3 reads CASSTTSYGQFF. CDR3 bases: TGTGCCAGCAGCACGACTAGCTATGGGCAGTTCTTC.

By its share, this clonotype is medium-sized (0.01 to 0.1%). CDR3 in DNA: TGCAGTGCTAGGATGGGAAACGTGGGAGACATTCAGTACTTC. This encodes CSARMGNVGDIQYF. The chain has TRBV20-1 and TRBJ2-4; D may be TRBD2 (5 bases). Trimming shortened V by 3 bases and J by 8 bases, and 17 bases separated the two germline ends. This CDR3 is built from 14 residues. Looked up from germline, CDR1 is DFQATT and CDR2 is SNEGSKA (reference sequence).

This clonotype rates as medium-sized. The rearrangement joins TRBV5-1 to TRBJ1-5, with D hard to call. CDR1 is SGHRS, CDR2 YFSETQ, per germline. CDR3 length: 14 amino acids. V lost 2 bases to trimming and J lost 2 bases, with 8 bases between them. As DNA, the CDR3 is TGCGCCAGCAGCTTAGGTGGGGGCAATCAGCCCCAGCATTTT. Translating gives CASSLGGGNQPQHF.

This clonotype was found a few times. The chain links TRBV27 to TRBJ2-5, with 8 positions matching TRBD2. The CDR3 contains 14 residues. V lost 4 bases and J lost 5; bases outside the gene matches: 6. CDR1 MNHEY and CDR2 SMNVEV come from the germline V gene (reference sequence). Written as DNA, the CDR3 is TGTGCCAGCAGTTCAGGGACTAGTGCCGAGACCCAGTACTTC. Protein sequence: CASSSGTSAETQYF.

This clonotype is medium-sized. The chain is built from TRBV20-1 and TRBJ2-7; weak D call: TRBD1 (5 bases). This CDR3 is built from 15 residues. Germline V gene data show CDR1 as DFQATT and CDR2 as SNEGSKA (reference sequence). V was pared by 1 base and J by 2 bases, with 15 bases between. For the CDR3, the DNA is TGCAGTGCTAGAGTACCCCGGGTAGGGGCCTACGAGCAGTACTTC. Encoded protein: CSARVPRVGAYEQYF.

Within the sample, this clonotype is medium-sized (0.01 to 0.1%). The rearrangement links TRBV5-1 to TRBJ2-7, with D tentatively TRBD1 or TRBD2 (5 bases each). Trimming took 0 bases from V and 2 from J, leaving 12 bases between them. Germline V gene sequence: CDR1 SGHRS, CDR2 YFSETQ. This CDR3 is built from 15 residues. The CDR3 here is CASSLGGTDPYEQYF. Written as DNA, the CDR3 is TGCGCCAGCAGCTTGGGGGGGACGGATCCCTACGAGCAGTACTTC.

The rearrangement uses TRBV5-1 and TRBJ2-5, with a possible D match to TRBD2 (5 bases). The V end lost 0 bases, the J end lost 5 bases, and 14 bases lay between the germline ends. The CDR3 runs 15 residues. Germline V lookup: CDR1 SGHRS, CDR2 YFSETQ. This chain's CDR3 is CASSLALDSSETQYF. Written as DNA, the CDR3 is TGCGCCAGCAGCTTGGCCCTGGACTCAAGCGAGACCCAGTACTTC.

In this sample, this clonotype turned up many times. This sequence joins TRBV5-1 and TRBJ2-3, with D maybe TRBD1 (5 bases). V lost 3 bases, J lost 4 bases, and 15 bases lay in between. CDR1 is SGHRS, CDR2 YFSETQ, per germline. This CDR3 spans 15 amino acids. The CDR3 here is CASSSLFQGSDTQYF. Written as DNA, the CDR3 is TGCGCCAGCAGCTCTCTTTTTCAGGGCTCAGATACGCAGTATTTT.

CDR3 region: CASSSRDTPQETQYF. The CDR3 region has the DNA TGTGCCAGCAGTTCCCGGGACACCCCCCAAGAGACCCAGTACTTC. This chain links TRBV27 with TRBJ2-5, with D tentatively TRBD1 (6 bases). V dropped 4 bases and J dropped 1 base, with 13 bases sitting between them. Germline CDR1 MNHEY, CDR2 SMNVEV (reference sequence). This CDR3 comprises 15 residues.

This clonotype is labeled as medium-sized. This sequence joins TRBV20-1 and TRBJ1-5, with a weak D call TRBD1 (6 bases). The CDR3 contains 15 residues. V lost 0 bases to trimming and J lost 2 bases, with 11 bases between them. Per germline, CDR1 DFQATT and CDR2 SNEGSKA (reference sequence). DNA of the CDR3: TGCAGTGCTAGAGATATGGGGGCCGGCAATCAGCCCCAGCATTTT. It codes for CSARDMGAGNQPQHF.

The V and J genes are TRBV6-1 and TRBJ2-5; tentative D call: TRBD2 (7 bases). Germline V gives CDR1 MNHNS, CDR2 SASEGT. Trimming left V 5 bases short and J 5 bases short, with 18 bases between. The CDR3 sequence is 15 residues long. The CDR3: CASSLLGGGQETQYF. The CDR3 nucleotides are TGTGCCAGCAGTCTGCTGGGGGGGGGCCAGGAGACCCAGTACTTC.

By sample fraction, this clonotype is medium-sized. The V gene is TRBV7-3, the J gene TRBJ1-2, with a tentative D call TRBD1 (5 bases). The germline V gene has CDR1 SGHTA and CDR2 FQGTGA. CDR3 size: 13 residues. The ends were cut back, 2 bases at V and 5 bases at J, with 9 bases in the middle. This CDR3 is CASSLGGGYGYTF. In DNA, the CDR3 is TGTGCCAGCAGCTTAGGGGGAGGGTATGGCTACACCTTC.

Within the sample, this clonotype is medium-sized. CDR3 sequence reads: CAISGGTGNEKLFF. CDR3 in DNA: TGTGCCATCAGTGGTGGGACAGGGAATGAAAAACTGTTTTTT. The rearrangement uses TRBV10-3 and TRBJ1-4; 9 nucleotides line up with TRBD1. CDR3 length: 14 amino acids. The V and J ends lost 4 bases and 5 bases, in that order; junction bases with no gene match: 2. CDR1 and CDR2 from the germline V gene are ENHRY and SYGVKD.